This TCR beta chain was found in a study of blood T cell repertoires in COVID-19. Participants were aged about 18 to 89 years from roughly 25 US areas. Participant-reported clinical history was the basis for cohort assignment. V was pared by 0 bases and J by 2 bases, with 12 bases between. The CDR3 sequence is 15 residues long. Germline CDR1 reads SGHRS; CDR2 reads YFSETQ. The data were produced by immunoSEQ multiplex PCR, yet TCRdb's version contains in-frame clones alone and is incomplete. Of roughly 370,000 clones listed, around nine tenths were seen once; the top ten hold approximately 9.3%. The receptor was isolated from a woman aged 50 to 60 who had recovered from COVID-19. This chain connects TRBV5-1 to TRBJ2-7, with D possibly matching TRBD1 (6 bases). Sequencing used PBMCs or T cells enriched from blood (not recorded which). The CDR3 nucleotides read TGCGCCAGCAGCTTGGATACAGGGCGAGCCTACGAGCAGTACTTC. Its translation: CASSLDTGRAYEQYF.